These 24 T cell receptor beta chains came from one sample sequenced in a study of T cells in Graves' hyperthyroidism and ophthalmopathy. RNA transcripts served as the template for amplifying TCR beta CDR3 regions. HTBI primers drove first-round RT-PCR of the TCR CDR3. In TCRdb, the multiplex PCR reads were re-called with MiXCR into one record per CDR3 protein. The sample holds hundreds of thousands of distinct CDR3 sequences; approximately 15% are singletons and the top ten take more than 11%. Sequencing input: blood. These receptors originate from a woman aged 40 to 50 with Graves' hyperthyroidism.

This clonotype was observed at least ten times. The CDR3 loop reads CASSLEGMTGNEQFF. The CDR3, as DNA: TGTGCCAGCAGCTTAGAGGGCATGACGGGCAATGAGCAGTTCTTC. The V gene is TRBV7-2, the J gene TRBJ2-1; D is unclear. The CDR3 has 15 residues. The V and J ends lost 1 base and 6 bases respectively, with 13 bases between them. CDR1 and CDR2 from the germline V gene are SGHTA and FQGNSA.

The genes are TRBV28 and TRBJ2-7; weak D call: TRBD2 (6 bases). The CDR3 is 14 amino acids. Germline-derived CDR1 and CDR2 are MDHEN and SYDVKM. The V and J ends lost 1 base and 2 bases respectively, with 9 bases between them. This chain's CDR3 is CASSLSGEAYEQYF. Written as DNA, the CDR3 is TGTGCCAGCAGTTTATCGGGGGAAGCCTACGAGCAGTACTTC.

This clonotype has a count of ten or more. V and J are TRBV11-3 and TRBJ2-2, with 9 bases that match TRBD1. CDR1 is SGHNT and CDR2 is YENEEA in the germline V gene. The CDR3 consists of 16 residues. V lost 3 bases and J lost 6; bases outside the gene matches: 8. CDR3 sequence (DNA): TGTGCCAGCAGCTTGGGACAGGGCGCATTCTCCGGGGAGCTGTTTTTT. Amino acids: CASSLGQGAFSGELFF. The whole variable domain, remainder taken from reference TRBV11-3 and TRBJ2-2, is EAGVVQSPRYKIIEKKQPVAFWCNPISGHNTLYWYLQNLGQGPELLIRYENEEAVDDSQLPKDRFSAERLKGVDSTLKIQPAELGDSAVYLCASSLGQGAFSGELFFGEGSRLTVL.

The sample holds a few counts of this clonotype. V gene TRBV6-1 combines with J gene TRBJ1-1; the D is unclear. Trimming left V 10 bases short and J 5 bases short, with 20 bases between. Germline CDR1 reads MNHNS; CDR2 reads SASEGT. This CDR3 spans 14 amino acids. The CDR3 loop reads CATHPPGKKTEAFF. The CDR3 region has the DNA TGTGCCACCCACCCGCCGGGGAAGAAAACTGAAGCTTTCTTT.

This clonotype was seen only a few times. The chain recombines TRBV12-3 or TRBV12-4 with TRBJ2-7; 7 bases line up with TRBD1. The CDR3 runs 15 residues. The ends lost 2 bases at V and 4 bases at J; junction bases unmatched: 8. The DNA for the CDR3 is TGTGCCAGCAGTTTAAGGGGGCTAGCTGAATACGAGCAGTACTTC. Translation: CASSLRGLAEYEQYF.

A word on this clonotype: Being one base from a much bigger clone, this may be a read error. The missing conserved phenylalanine or tryptophan at the end of this CDR3 makes a read error likely. The J gene is TRBJ1-4, the V gene TRBV7-2; D is undetermined. Germline loops: CDR1 SGHTA, CDR2 FQGNSA. Trimming took off 3 bases at V and 6 bases at J, with 5 bases between the two ends. The CDR3 contains 12 residues. CDR3 sequence (DNA): TGTGCCAGCAGCTTGGACCATGAAAAACTGTTTTCT. This sequence encodes CASSLDHEKLFS.

This clonotype appeared many times. The chain is built from TRBV7-8 and TRBJ2-3; D gene ambiguous. V lost 5 bases, J lost 2 bases, and 8 bases lay in between. Germline values: CDR1 SGHVS, CDR2 FQNEAQ. This CDR3 is built from 13 residues. The CDR3 nucleotides are TGTGCCAGCAGCGCCAGATACACAGATACGCAGTATTTT. This gives the protein CASSARYTDTQYF.

A few counts support this clonotype. The chain uses TRBV19 and TRBJ2-3; TRBD2 aligns across 13 bases. The V gene end was trimmed by 7 bases and the J gene end by 3 bases; junction bases not matched to a gene: 4. CDR1 and CDR2 from the germline V gene are LNHDA and SQIVND (reference sequence). The CDR3 has 15 amino acids. CDR3 in DNA: TGTGCCAGTATGGGACTAGCGGGAAATACAGATACGCAGTATTTT. Translation gives CASMGLAGNTDTQYF.

This clonotype was recorded a few times. CDR3 nucleotides: TGTGCCACCAGCAATCAAGCCGGGACAGGGAATGAAAAACTGTTTTTT. This gives the protein CATSNQAGTGNEKLFF. The chain links TRBV15 to TRBJ1-4, with 9 nucleotides matching TRBD1. The CDR3 runs 16 residues. The V segment lost 4 bases and the J segment 5 bases; nucleotides outside the gene matches: 8. Germline V gives CDR1 LNHNV, CDR2 YYDKDF (reference sequence). Combining the CDR3 with reference TRBV15 and TRBJ1-4 gives the whole variable domain DAMVIQNPRYQVTQFGKPVTLSCSQTLNHNVMYWYQQKSSQAPKLLFHYYDKDFNNEADTPDNFQSRRPNTSFCFLDIRSPGLGDTAMYLCATSNQAGTGNEKLFFGSGTQLSVL.

This clonotype was counted many times. J is TRBJ2-5 and V is TRBV5-4; a weak D match, TRBD1 (6 bases). The CDR3 is 14 amino acids. The germline gives CDR1 SGHNT, CDR2 YYREEE (reference sequence). The V gene lost 4 bases and the J gene lost 2 bases, with 12 bases spanning the gap. The CDR3 DNA reads TGTGCCAGCAGCCCCAAGACAGGTCAAGAGACCCAGTACTTC. It translates to CASSPKTGQETQYF.

This clonotype was seen many times. The chain uses TRBV20-1 and TRBJ2-7; 10 nucleotides align to TRBD2. V shed 3 bases, J shed 3 bases, and the junction held 5 bases outside the gene matches. The CDR3 extends over 14 amino acids. Germline lookup yields CDR1 DFQATT and CDR2 SNEGSKA (reference sequence). The CDR3 nucleotides are TGCAGTGCTAGTCCTAGCGGGAGCAACTACGAGCAGTACTTC. This gives the protein CSASPSGSNYEQYF.

The chain carries TRBV6-1 and TRBJ1-2; unclear D gene. From germline, CDR1 is MNHNS and CDR2 SASEGT. CDR3 length equals 12 residues. V dropped 1 base and J dropped 7 bases, with 7 bases sitting between them. CDR3 amino acids: CASSEVGSGYTF. In DNA, the CDR3 is TGTGCCAGCAGTGAAGTTGGCAGTGGCTACACCTTC.

The CDR3 DNA reads TGTGCCACCTCACAGGGACCTGAAGCTTTCTTT. Protein: CATSQGPEAFF. This chain uses TRBV24-1 with TRBJ1-1; tentative D call: TRBD1 (6 bases). Per germline, CDR1 KGHDR and CDR2 SFDVKD. The CDR3 covers 11 residues. The V gene lost 9 bases and the J gene lost 6 bases, with 10 bases spanning the gap.

This clonotype was counted at least ten times. The rearrangement links TRBV30 to TRBJ2-2; TRBD2 matches 7 bases. Germline loops: CDR1 GTSNPN, CDR2 SVGIG (reference sequence). J lost 3 bases, V lost 8 bases, and 0 bases had no gene match. This CDR3 has 11 amino acids. The CDR3 sequence: CAREDTGELFF. In DNA, the CDR3 is TGTGCCCGGGAGGACACCGGGGAGCTGTTTTTT. The full variable domain, with the rest looked up from reference TRBV30 and TRBJ2-2, is SQTIHQWPATLVQPVGSPLSLECTVEGTSNPNLYWYRQAAGRGLQLLFYSVGIGQISSEVPQNLSASRPQDRQFILSSKKLLLSDSGFYLCAREDTGELFFGEGSRLTVL.

This clonotype has only a few counts. The chain uses TRBV30 and TRBJ1-3; no definite D call. Germline-derived CDR1 and CDR2 are GTSNPN and SVGIG (reference sequence). The CDR3 runs to 14 residues. The V end was cut by 2 bases, the J end by 7 bases, with 15 bases between. The CDR3 bases are TGTGCCTGGAGTCCTCGGGTCTTGGGGAACACCATATATTTT. It encodes CAWSPRVLGNTIYF.

This sequence joins TRBV5-1 and TRBJ2-2; TRBD2 is a possible D gene (6 bases). Germline V gene sequence: CDR1 SGHRS, CDR2 YFSETQ. The length of the CDR3 is 15 residues. Deletions cut 7 bases from V and 1 base from J, with 14 bases between. The CDR3 DNA reads TGCGCCAGCGGTACCGGGACTTTGAACACCGGGGAGCTGTTTTTT. As protein: CASGTGTLNTGELFF.

V is TRBV6-1 and J is TRBJ1-1, with D possibly matching TRBD1 (5 bases). The V gene lost 7 bases and the J gene lost 5 bases, with 17 bases spanning the gap. CDR1 is MNHNS, CDR2 SASEGT, per germline. The CDR3 is made up of 14 amino acids. In DNA form, the CDR3 reads TGTGCCAGCATCAATCCGGGACTCAAGACTGAAGCTTTCTTT. It specifies CASINPGLKTEAFF.

The sample holds many counts of this clonotype. V usage is TRBV20-1 and J usage is TRBJ2-6; D gene uncertain. The germline V and J ends were trimmed by 4 bases and 2 bases, with 6 bases remaining between them. CDR3 length equals 13 residues. From germline, CDR1 is DFQATT and CDR2 SNEGSKA (reference sequence). The CDR3, as DNA: TGCAGTGCTATAGGTACTGGGGCCAACGTCCTGACTTTC. Translation gives CSAIGTGANVLTF.

This clonotype has a count of ten or more. This chain links TRBV5-1 with TRBJ2-5; a possible D gene is TRBD2 (5 bases). Germline CDR1 is SGHRS and CDR2 is YFSETQ. Trimming removed 4 bases at V and 2 bases at J, with 15 bases between. The CDR3 has 15 amino acids. This chain's CDR3 is CASSMWGAPQETQYF. CDR3 bases: TGCGCCAGCAGCATGTGGGGAGCCCCTCAAGAGACCCAGTACTTC.

This clonotype was seen ten or more times. The CDR3 nucleotides read TGTGCCAGCAGCATCCGGGACAGGGGAAGCGATTATGGCTACACCTTC. Its protein is CASSIRDRGSDYGYTF. This chain links TRBV7-9 with TRBJ1-2, with 10 bases matching TRBD1. The CDR3 spans 16 residues. V trimming: 5 bases; J trimming: 5 bases; junction bases outside the gene matches: 11. The germline V gene encodes CDR1 SEHNR and CDR2 FQNEAQ (reference sequence).

The sample holds a few counts of this clonotype. The gene calls are TRBV5-1 and TRBJ2-5; D remains ambiguous. Germline CDR1 is SGHRS and CDR2 is YFSETQ. V lost 0 bases and J lost 3, with 3 bases in between. The CDR3 has 12 amino acids. The CDR3 coding sequence is TGCGCCAGCAGCTTGGGGGAAGAGACCCAGTACTTC. Translating gives CASSLGEETQYF.

Ten or more counts support this clonotype. The genes are TRBV3-1 and TRBJ2-7; TRBD2 matches 7 bases. CDR1 LGHDT and CDR2 YNNKEL come from the germline V gene (reference sequence). The CDR3 has 12 amino acids. The V and J ends lost 2 bases and 8 bases, in that order; junction bases with no gene match: 3. CDR3 sequence: CASSQQSGKQYF. The DNA for the CDR3 is TGTGCCAGCAGCCAACAAAGCGGGAAGCAGTACTTC.

This clonotype was counted between two and nine times. The chain is built from TRBV9 and TRBJ2-1; 12 positions agree with TRBD2. The CDR3 contains 14 residues. From germline, CDR1 is SGDLS and CDR2 YYNGEE. V trimming: 0 bases; J trimming: 15 bases; junction bases outside the gene matches: 7. DNA for the CDR3: TGTGCCAGCAGCGTAGATTGGACTAGCGGGGTGTGGTTCTTC. This codes for CASSVDWTSGVWFF. The variable domain in full, completed from reference TRBV9 and TRBJ2-1, reads DSGVTQTPKHLITATGQRVTLRCSPRSGDLSVYWYQQSLDQGLQFLIQYYNGEERAKGNILERFSAQQFPDLHSELNLSSLELGDSALYFCASSVDWTSGVWFFGPGTRLTVL.

This chain links TRBV5-5 with TRBJ2-7; possibly TRBD1 for D (6 bases). The CDR3 loop spans 15 amino acids. In germline, CDR1 is SGHKS, CDR2 YYEKEE (reference sequence). V was cut by 0 bases and J by 0 bases, with 10 bases left in between. In DNA form, the CDR3 reads TGTGCCAGCAGCTTGGATACAGGGTTCTCCTACGAGCAGTACTTC. Translated, it gives CASSLDTGFSYEQYF.